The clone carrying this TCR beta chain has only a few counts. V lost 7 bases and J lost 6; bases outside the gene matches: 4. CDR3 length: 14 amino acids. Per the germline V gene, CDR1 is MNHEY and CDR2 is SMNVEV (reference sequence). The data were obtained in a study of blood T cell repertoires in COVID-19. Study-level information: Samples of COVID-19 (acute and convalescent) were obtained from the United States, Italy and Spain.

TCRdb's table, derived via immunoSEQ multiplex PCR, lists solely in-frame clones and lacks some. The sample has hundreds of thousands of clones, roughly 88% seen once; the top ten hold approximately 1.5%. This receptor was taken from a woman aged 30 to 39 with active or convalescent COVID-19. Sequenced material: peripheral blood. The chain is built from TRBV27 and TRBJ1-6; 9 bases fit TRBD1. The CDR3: CASNRQGGNSPLHF. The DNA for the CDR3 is TGTGCCAGCAACCGACAGGGGGGTAATTCACCCCTCCACTTT.